The 17 T cell receptor beta chains presented below share a single source sample, sequenced in a study of regulatory T cells in long-lasting Graves disease. The time point denotes: newly diagnosed GD, antithyroid drugs for less than 3 months. After RNA was extracted from PBMCs, the TCR library was made from it. In building TCR beta libraries, iRepertoire HTBI primers were used together with Arm-PCR of CDR3 regions. TCRdb reprocessed the multiplex PCR reads via MiXCR and lists one record per CDR3 protein. The profile shows fewer than 650,000 distinct CDR3 sequences, around 17% of them singletons. This sample was also put to use in a study of T cells in Graves' hyperthyroidism and ophthalmopathy.

Sequences were derived from peripheral blood mononuclear cells (PBMCs), sampled at new diagnosis, from a patient treated with antithyroid drugs. Source of these receptors: a woman younger than 45 with Graves disease.

This clonotype was counted a few times. This chain uses TRBV28 with TRBJ1-5; D is ambiguous. Trimming cost V 6 bases and J 6 bases, with 9 bases left between them. The CDR3 extends over 12 amino acids. Germline CDR1 reads MDHEN; CDR2 reads SYDVKM. The CDR3 nucleotides are TGTGCCAGCAGAGAGGGAACTCAGCCCCAGCATTTT. Protein: CASREGTQPQHF.

This clonotype was counted between two and nine times. The V call is TRBV6-1, the J call TRBJ2-3; TRBD2 aligns across 12 bases. The CDR3 loop spans 18 amino acids. Germline CDR1 MNHNS, CDR2 SASEGT. The trim removed 6 bases at V and 4 bases at J, leaving 14 bases unmatched. CDR3 region: CASSPYASGRAGPDTQYF. CDR3 in DNA: TGTGCCAGCAGCCCCTACGCTAGCGGGAGGGCCGGTCCAGATACGCAGTATTTT.

This clonotype was observed a handful of times. The chain carries TRBV2 and TRBJ1-2; 8 positions agree with TRBD1. With V trimmed by 10 bases and J by 7 bases, 11 bases remained unmatched. Germline lookup yields CDR1 SNHLY and CDR2 FYNNEI. The CDR3 totals 13 residues. The DNA for the CDR3 is TGTGCCATACTACAGGGGGAAGTAGGTGGCTACACCTTC. It encodes CAILQGEVGGYTF.

This clonotype showed up many times. V usage is TRBV6-1 and J usage is TRBJ1-1; the D gene is possibly TRBD1 (5 bases). V was trimmed by 9 bases and J by 1 base, leaving 21 bases between them. CDR3 length: 16 residues. Germline V CDR1 and CDR2: MNHNS, SASEGT. CDR3 region: CASWPFPGPRNTEAFF. DNA of the CDR3: TGTGCCAGTTGGCCTTTTCCGGGACCTAGGAACACTGAAGCTTTCTTT.

This clonotype was counted ten times or more. V gene TRBV12-3 or TRBV12-4 combines with J gene TRBJ2-7; no firm D call. The CDR3 has 13 residues. Trimming stripped 3 bases from V and 4 bases from J, with 10 bases between. In nucleotides, the CDR3 is TGTGCCAGCAGTTTTGTGGGTGGGTACGAGCAGTACTTC. The encoded protein is CASSFVGGYEQYF.

This chain uses TRBV18 with TRBJ1-5; weak D call: TRBD1 (5 bases). The CDR3 totals 12 residues. The germline V and J ends were trimmed by 8 bases and 2 bases, with 7 bases remaining between them. The germline V gene encodes CDR1 KGHSH and CDR2 LQKENI. The CDR3 region is CASKQGNQPQHF. In DNA, the CDR3 is TGTGCCAGCAAACAGGGCAATCAGCCCCAGCATTTT. Based on the CDR3 plus reference TRBV18 and TRBJ1-5, the full variable domain is NAGVMQNPRHLVRRRGQEARLRCSPMKGHSHVYWYRQLPEEGLKFMVYLQKENIIDESGMPKERFSAEFPKEGPSILRIQQVVRGDSAAYFCASKQGNQPQHFGDGTRLSIL.

In this sample, this clonotype turned up a few times. The genes are TRBV12-3 or TRBV12-4 and TRBJ2-1; 7 positions match TRBD2. The CDR3 length is 11 residues. V lost 11 bases, J lost 7 bases, and 5 bases stayed unmatched. In DNA, the CDR3 is TGTGCCGGGGGGGACGGAAATGAGCAGTTCTTC. Translation: CAGGDGNEQFF.

This clonotype was seen many times. The chain joins TRBV12-3 or TRBV12-4 to TRBJ1-2; D may be TRBD1 (6 bases). The CDR3 loop spans 16 amino acids. V was trimmed by 6 bases and J by 4 bases, leaving 21 bases between them. The CDR3 DNA is TGTGCCAGCAGCCCACACCTTGGGGGACAAATCTATGGCTACACCTTC. Amino acid sequence: CASSPHLGGQIYGYTF.

This clonotype came up a few times. The gene calls are TRBV20-1 and TRBJ2-7; D gene ambiguous. Per the germline V gene, CDR1 is DFQATT and CDR2 is SNEGSKA (reference sequence). This CDR3 is built from 14 residues. Trimming stripped 1 base from V and 2 bases from J, with 12 bases between. CDR3: CSARVLGGTYEQYF. In DNA, the CDR3 is TGCAGTGCTAGAGTACTGGGCGGAACCTACGAGCAGTACTTC.

The rearrangement links TRBV5-8 to TRBJ1-6; D uncertain. CDR3 length: 13 residues. V was trimmed by 4 bases and J by 10 bases, leaving 12 bases between them. The germline V gene encodes CDR1 SGHTS and CDR2 YDEGEE. This CDR3 reads CASSSARSSPLHF. For the CDR3, the DNA is TGTGCCAGCAGCAGCGCGAGGAGCTCACCCCTCCACTTT.

This clonotype has just a few counts. The J gene is TRBJ1-4, the V gene TRBV27; D may be TRBD1 (5 bases). Germline V CDR1 and CDR2: MNHEY, SMNVEV (reference sequence). CDR3 length equals 15 residues. Trimming left V 4 bases short and J 3 bases short, with 12 bases between. In DNA form, the CDR3 reads TGTGCCAGCAGTTATAGGGACGGATCTAATGAAAAACTGTTTTTT. As protein: CASSYRDGSNEKLFF.

The chain carries TRBV5-6 and TRBJ2-7; the D gene is possibly TRBD2 (6 bases). From germline, CDR1 is SGHDT and CDR2 YYEEEE. The V end lost 1 base, the J end lost 3 bases, and 14 bases lay between the germline ends. The CDR3 is made up of 15 amino acids. The CDR3 bases are TGTGCCAGCAGCTTGCGTCTCGCGGGACTCTACGAGCAGTACTTC. It encodes CASSLRLAGLYEQYF.

The chain combines TRBV9 with TRBJ1-3, with D unclear. CDR3 length equals 14 residues. V was cut by 3 bases and J by 1 base, with 8 bases left in between. The germline V gene encodes CDR1 SGDLS and CDR2 YYNGEE. This chain's CDR3 is CASSAHRSGNTIYF. The DNA of the CDR3 is TGTGCCAGCAGCGCGCATCGGTCTGGAAACACCATATATTTT. Full variable domain (rest looked up from reference TRBV9 and TRBJ1-3): DSGVTQTPKHLITATGQRVTLRCSPRSGDLSVYWYQQSLDQGLQFLIQYYNGEERAKGNILERFSAQQFPDLHSELNLSSLELGDSALYFCASSAHRSGNTIYFGEGSWLTVV.

This rearrangement joins TRBV18 to TRBJ1-2; D remains unclear. The germline V gene encodes CDR1 KGHSH and CDR2 LQKENI. This CDR3 comprises 12 residues. Trimming shortened V by 4 bases and J by 8 bases, and 11 bases separated the two germline ends. CDR3 in amino acids: CASSRAEEGYTF. As DNA, the CDR3 is TGTGCCAGCTCACGGGCGGAGGAAGGCTACACCTTC. Full variable domain (outside the CDR3, taken from reference TRBV18 and TRBJ1-2): NAGVMQNPRHLVRRRGQEARLRCSPMKGHSHVYWYRQLPEEGLKFMVYLQKENIIDESGMPKERFSAEFPKEGPSILRIQQVVRGDSAAYFCASSRAEEGYTFGSGTRLTVV.

The table lists this clonotype with many counts. V is TRBV28 and J is TRBJ1-2; 7 bases match TRBD1. Germline V gene data show CDR1 as MDHEN and CDR2 as SYDVKM. CDR3 length: 14 residues. Germline trimming cut 2 bases from V and 7 bases from J; bases unmatched to any gene: 7. The CDR3 coding sequence is TGTGCCAGCAGTTTACGGACAGGATCTTTTGGCTACACCTTC. This codes for CASSLRTGSFGYTF.

Many counts were recorded for this clonotype. This chain joins TRBV6-1 and TRBJ1-4; D perhaps matches TRBD1 (5 bases). The CDR3 sequence is 14 residues long. Trimming stripped 7 bases from V and 6 bases from J, with 15 bases between. Germline CDR1 MNHNS, CDR2 SASEGT. CDR3 sequence (DNA): TGTGCCAGCAAAGACGGGGGTTGGGATGAAAAACTGTTTTTT. It specifies CASKDGGWDEKLFF.

This clonotype was seen repeatedly, ten times or more. V and J are TRBV29-1 and TRBJ1-5; D gene unclear. The CDR3 loop spans 13 amino acids. Germline lookup yields CDR1 SQVTM and CDR2 ANQGSEA. Trimming left V 4 bases short and J 9 bases short, with 16 bases between. The CDR3 DNA sequence: TGCAGCGTTGGTGAAAGCCCGGGTGTGCCCCAGCATTTT. As protein: CSVGESPGVPQHF.